The clone carrying this T cell receptor (beta chain) was observed many times. This sample was included in a study of T cells in Graves' hyperthyroidism and ophthalmopathy. Amplification of TCR beta CDR3 regions was performed using RNA transcripts as template. An initial round of RT-PCR targeting the TCR CDR3 relied on the HTBI primer set. Each CDR3 protein gets one entry after TCRdb re-called the multiplex PCR reads with MiXCR. The repertoire holds roughly 200,000 distinct CDR3 sequences, with 18% as singletons. Trimming removed 7 bases from V and 3 bases from J, with 9 bases in between. Per germline, CDR1 MNHEY and CDR2 SVGEGT. The CDR3 runs to 12 residues. Diagnoses were made from clinical symptoms, serum measures (thyroxine and TRAb), thyroid ultrasound and orbital computed tomography. PBMCs came from 9 to 10 ml fresh peripheral blood.

Material: blood. The TCR originated in a man aged 40-55 years with Graves' hyperthyroidism. This chain joins TRBV6-2 or TRBV6-3 and TRBJ1-1, with a tentative D call TRBD1 (5 bases). The CDR3 spells CASNWGYTEAFF. The CDR3 coding sequence is TGTGCCAGCAATTGGGGCTACACTGAAGCTTTCTTT.